This passage covers 2 T cell receptor beta chains from one sample sequenced in a study of shared clonotypes between healthy human individuals. Clones were sequenced by immunoSEQ multiplex PCR, and TCRdb holds only the in-frame ones, with some missing. This sample has about 300,000 clones, with around 67% found just once. The sample comprised memory CD4+ T cells sorted from blood. The subset: CD45RA-negative fraction. These TCRs come from a man younger than 40 in good health.

This chain connects TRBV6-1 to TRBJ1-4; D gene ambiguous. CDR3 length: 11 amino acids. The V and J ends lost 6 bases and 8 bases respectively, with 7 bases between them. CDR1 and CDR2 (germline): MNHNS, SASEGT. CDR3 coding DNA: TGTGCCAGCAGCCTCGCAGAAAAACTGTTTTTT. Amino acids: CASSLAEKLFF.

The rearrangement uses TRBV10-2 and TRBJ2-5; possibly TRBD2 for D (6 bases). V lost 3 bases and J lost 3, with 26 bases in between. Germline V CDR1 and CDR2: WSHSY, SAAADI. The CDR3 spans 19 residues. In DNA, the CDR3 is TGCGCCAGCAGTGAAGGGGTTATGGGATCGGGACTCAAAAAAGAGACCCAGTACTTC. It is translated as CASSEGVMGSGLKKETQYF.